The 16 T cell receptor beta chains listed next were all sequenced from one sample in a study of glioma-infiltrating T cells after dendritic cell vaccination. Using immunoSEQ multiplex PCR, the repertoire was profiled, and TCRdb retains in-frame clones only, with some absent. The data contain 70,000 to 90,000 clones, around 83% of them singletons. This sample's time point: after dendritic cell vaccination, including at tumor progression/relapse. Specimen: blood, collected after dendritic cell vaccination. These receptors all stem from a human donor with glioblastoma.

This clone was detected once. Within the sample, other DNA sequences also encode this same CDR3. The rearrangement uses TRBV5-1 and TRBJ2-2; 9 nucleotides align to TRBD2. The CDR3 is made up of 16 amino acids. The trim removed 4 bases at V and 2 bases at J, leaving 6 bases unmatched. Germline values: CDR1 SGHRS, CDR2 YFSETQ. The CDR3 loop reads CASSLSGGGNTGELFF. The CDR3 coding sequence is TGCGCCAGCAGCCTTAGCGGGGGAGGTAACACCGGGGAGCTGTTTTTT.

The chain has TRBV14 and TRBJ2-1, with 15 bases matching TRBD2. CDR1 and CDR2 (germline): SGHDN, FVKESK. The CDR3 contains 14 residues. Losses at the gene ends were 4 bases for V and 9 bases for J; bases not matched to a gene: 1. CDR3 protein: CASSPGLAGGEQFF. CDR3 bases: TGTGCCAGCAGCCCGGGACTAGCGGGGGGTGAGCAGTTCTTC.

The rearrangement joins TRBV30 to TRBJ1-2, with TRBD1 matching 7 bases. V shed 0 bases and J 8 bases; nucleotides not matched to a gene: 12. The CDR3 runs to 15 residues. The germline V gene has CDR1 GTSNPN and CDR2 SVGIG (reference sequence). The CDR3 DNA follows: TGTGCCTGGAGTGTAAGGGGGCAGGGCCATGGAGGCTACACCTTC. This translates into CAWSVRGQGHGGYTF.

This clone came up a few times. The CDR3, as DNA: TGTGCCAGCAGCGCCGACAGGGAGGTTGGAAAACTGTTTTTT. Its translation is CASSADREVGKLFF. The rearrangement joins TRBV9 to TRBJ1-4, with TRBD1 identical over 7 bases. CDR1 and CDR2 from the germline V gene are SGDLS and YYNGEE. The CDR3 contains 14 residues. The J segment lost 10 bases and the V segment lost 3 bases, leaving 9 bases of the junction unmatched.

The DNA of the CDR3 is TGTGCCAGCAGCTTAGTCTCAGGGGGAAATCAGCCCCAGCATTTT. This sequence encodes CASSLVSGGNQPQHF. The V gene is TRBV7-2, the J gene TRBJ1-5; 7 bases match TRBD1. The CDR3 spans 15 residues. V lost 1 base and J lost 4; bases outside the gene matches: 4. CDR1 is SGHTA and CDR2 is FQGNSA in the germline V gene.

The rearrangement joins TRBV5-4 to TRBJ2-1, with 14 bases lining up with TRBD2. The CDR3 runs to 16 residues. Germline V gene sequence: CDR1 SGHNT, CDR2 YYREEE (reference sequence). V lost 5 bases to trimming and J lost 4 bases; unmatched junction nucleotides: 5. The CDR3 protein is CASSPGTSGGYNEQFF. The CDR3 coding sequence is TGTGCCAGCAGTCCAGGGACTAGCGGGGGATACAATGAGCAGTTCTTC.

This clone turned up a few times. This chain joins TRBV2 and TRBJ2-1; weak D call: TRBD2 (7 bases). The CDR3 spans 14 residues. CDR1 and CDR2 (germline): SNHLY, FYNNEI. Between the trimmed V and J ends, which lost 3 bases and 9 bases, there was a span of 15 bases. The CDR3 region has the DNA TGTGCCAGCAGTGAGGGGGGGGGCCAGAGTGAGCAGTTCTTC. Residues: CASSEGGGQSEQFF. Supplemented by reference TRBV2 and TRBJ2-1, the full variable domain reads EPEVTQTPSHQVTQMGQEVILRCVPISNHLYFYWYRQILGQKVEFLVSFYNNEISEKSEIFDDQFSVERPDGSNFTLKIRSTKLEDSAMYFCASSEGGGQSEQFFGPGTRLTVL.

The V gene is TRBV25-1, the J gene TRBJ2-3; D is perhaps TRBD2 (6 bases). This CDR3 contains 17 residues. Deletions cut 8 bases from V and 1 base from J, with 22 bases between. The germline V gene has CDR1 MGHDK and CDR2 SYGVNS. This CDR3 is CASSPYGGQGGTDTQYF. In nucleotides, the CDR3 is TGTGCCAGCTCACCCTATGGAGGGCAGGGCGGCACAGATACGCAGTATTTT.

The V call is TRBV5-1, the J call TRBJ2-1; 8 nucleotides match TRBD2. Trimming took 4 bases from V and 7 from J; bases not matched to a gene: 7. The CDR3 has 14 amino acids. The germline V gene encodes CDR1 SGHRS and CDR2 YFSETQ. The CDR3 sequence is CASSREGGPNEQFF. The CDR3 nucleotides are TGCGCCAGCAGCCGGGAGGGGGGGCCGAATGAGCAGTTCTTC.

The chain joins TRBV18 to TRBJ1-1, with 8 bases aligning to TRBD1. Unmatched junction bases numbered 9, after V lost 4 bases and J lost 5 bases. CDR1 and CDR2 from the germline V gene are KGHSH and LQKENI. The length of the CDR3 is 15 residues. This chain's CDR3 is CASSLSTGELTEAFF. The CDR3 nucleotides are TGTGCCAGCTCACTGTCGACAGGGGAGTTGACTGAAGCTTTCTTT.

The table lists this clone with a few counts. The J gene is TRBJ1-5, the V gene TRBV6-1; possibly TRBD1 for D (5 bases). V was shortened by 8 bases and J by 1 base, with 12 bases between the two germline ends. The CDR3 runs to 14 residues. CDR1 and CDR2 from the germline V gene are MNHNS and SASEGT. The chain's CDR3 is CASDPGLSNQPQHF. CDR3 sequence (DNA): TGTGCCAGCGATCCGGGACTGAGCAATCAGCCCCAGCATTTT.

The chain links TRBV30 to TRBJ1-4, with 9 bases identical to TRBD1. Looked up from germline, CDR1 is GTSNPN and CDR2 is SVGIG (reference sequence). Trimming cost V 5 bases and J 10 bases; bases outside gene matches: 11. The CDR3 consists of 14 residues. This chain's CDR3 is CAWENRDREVKLFF. The CDR3 DNA reads TGTGCCTGGGAGAACCGGGACAGGGAGGTAAAACTGTTTTTT. Drawing the rest from reference TRBV30 and TRBJ1-4, the complete variable domain is SQTIHQWPATLVQPVGSPLSLECTVEGTSNPNLYWYRQAAGRGLQLLFYSVGIGQISSEVPQNLSASRPQDRQFILSSKKLLLSDSGFYLCAWENRDREVKLFFGSGTQLSVL.

This sequence joins TRBV10-3 and TRBJ1-2; 9 bases align to TRBD1. V shed 4 bases, J shed 8 bases, and the junction held 8 bases outside the gene matches. The germline V gene encodes CDR1 ENHRY and CDR2 SYGVKD. The CDR3 contains 14 residues. The CDR3 nucleotides are TGTGCCATCAGTGCGGGACAGGGCTATGAAGGCTACACCTTC. The encoded protein is CAISAGQGYEGYTF.

J is TRBJ1-6 and V is TRBV4-1; no clear D. Germline V gives CDR1 MGHRA, CDR2 YSYEKL. The CDR3 sequence is 16 residues long. Trimming cost V 1 base and J 5 bases, with 12 bases left between them. CDR3 bases: TGCGCCAGCAGCCAAGTAAGCCTACCAAATAATTCACCCCTCCACTTT. Translated: CASSQVSLPNNSPLHF.

The genes are TRBV7-3 and TRBJ2-3, with 8 bases lining up with TRBD2. Germline V gene data show CDR1 as SGHTA and CDR2 as FQGTGA. The CDR3 contains 17 residues. J gave up 1 base and V 5 bases, and 11 bases lay outside the gene matches. As DNA, the CDR3 is TGTGCCAGCAGCCGTGCTGGGTTGCGGGGGGGCACAGATACGCAGTATTTT. Its translation: CASSRAGLRGGTDTQYF.

The V and J genes are TRBV4-1 and TRBJ1-3; no firm D call. Germline assignment: CDR1 MGHRA and CDR2 YSYEKL. V shed 0 bases and J shed 2 bases, with 20 bases lying between them. This CDR3 region has 19 residues. The CDR3 protein is CASSQDPMDSPGTGNTIYF. The CDR3 bases are TGCGCCAGCAGCCAAGATCCCATGGACTCCCCTGGGACTGGAAACACCATATATTTT.